The rows below give T cell receptor beta chains drawn from one sample of a study of cytomegalovirus exposure and HLA in healthy donors. Produced via immunoSEQ multiplex PCR; TCRdb's table is partial and in-frame only. The sample consists of 45,000 to 65,000 clones, approximately 82% of them appearing once. What was sequenced was PBMCs. The receptors were gathered from a woman aged 18-30 years in good health and CMV-seronegative. Both conserved end residues are part of each CDR3. D genes are given only for firm matches. A clone size is listed for some rows: how often the clone was seen (once, few, many), or a class if it is expanded.

J,D,size,V,CDR3,DNA
TRBJ2-7,NA,NA,TRBV9,CASSVGGSVDEQYF,TGTGCCAGCAGCGTAGGTGGGAGCGTAGACGAGCAGTACTTC
TRBJ1-2,NA,NA,TRBV29-1,CRGGGGNYGYTF,TGCAGAGGAGGGGGGGGCAACTATGGCTACACCTTC
TRBJ1-2,TRBD1,NA,TRBV4-2,CASSQARAGGAGTGYTF,TGTGCCAGCAGCCAAGCCCGGGCAGGGGGCGCCGGCACTGGCTACACCTTC
TRBJ2-2,NA,NA,TRBV7-2,CASSLTRGNTGELFF,TGTGCCAGCAGCTTAACGCGGGGGAACACCGGGGAGCTGTTTTTT
TRBJ1-1,NA,NA,TRBV28,CASRPSHQGRFNTEAFF,TGTGCCAGCAGACCCTCTCACCAGGGGCGCTTTAACACTGAAGCTTTCTTT
TRBJ2-5,TRBD2,NA,TRBV19,CASGGGAQETQYF,TGTGCCAGCGGCGGGGGGGCGCAAGAGACCCAGTACTTC
TRBJ2-2,NA,NA,TRBV15,CATSRDPGNTGELFF,TGTGCCACCAGCAGAGATCCAGGGAACACCGGGGAGCTGTTTTTT
TRBJ2-7,TRBD1,NA,TRBV7-9,CASSPPADRGSSYEQYF,TGTGCCAGCAGCCCCCCGGCTGACAGGGGTAGCTCCTACGAGCAGTACTTC
TRBJ1-3,NA,NA,TRBV5-6,CASSLGTVSGNTIYF,TGTGCCAGCAGCTTGGGGACAGTCTCTGGAAACACCATATATTTT
TRBJ2-1,TRBD2,NA,TRBV27,CASTHTSGSDSYNEQFF,TGTGCCAGCACCCATACTAGCGGGAGTGACTCCTACAATGAGCAGTTCTTC
TRBJ1-3,NA,NA,TRBV5-1,CASSLAGVPGNTIYF,TGCGCCAGCAGCTTGGCCGGGGTCCCTGGAAACACCATATATTTT
TRBJ1-4,TRBD1,NA,TRBV27,CASKGAREKLFF,TGTGCCAGCAAGGGGGCTCGGGAAAAACTGTTTTTT
TRBJ2-7,TRBD1,NA,TRBV19,CASSFRDRADEQYF,TGTGCCAGTAGTTTCCGGGACAGAGCCGACGAGCAGTACTTC
TRBJ2-1,NA,NA,TRBV28,CASTLRDEQFF,TGTGCCAGCACCCTGAGGGATGAGCAGTTCTTC
TRBJ1-5,NA,NA,TRBV19,CASSGTGYSNQPQHF,TGTGCCAGTAGTGGAACAGGCTATAGCAATCAGCCCCAGCATTTT
TRBJ1-1,NA,once,TRBV28,CASSLSLLVDANTEAFF,TGTGCCAGCAGTTTATCCCTCCTGGTAGATGCAAACACTGAAGCTTTCTTT
TRBJ2-2,TRBD2,NA,TRBV15,CATSRSSGYTGELFF,TGTGCCACCAGCCGATCTAGCGGATATACCGGGGAGCTGTTTTTT
TRBJ1-5,NA,NA,TRBV27,CASSVTGPHQPQHF,TGTGCCAGCAGTGTAACGGGTCCCCATCAGCCCCAGCATTTT
TRBJ1-4,NA,NA,TRBV29-1,CSVERGQPGALFF,TGCAGCGTTGAGCGAGGACAGCCAGGGGCACTGTTTTTT
TRBJ1-4,NA,NA,TRBV27,CASSPKDRPGEKLFF,TGTGCCAGCAGTCCAAAGGACAGACCGGGTGAAAAACTGTTTTTT
TRBJ2-1,TRBD2,NA,TRBV7-3,CASSPKPRDYSGSNEQFF,TGTGCCAGCAGCCCAAAACCCCGGGACTATTCCGGAAGCAATGAGCAGTTCTTC
TRBJ1-5,NA,NA,TRBV5-1,CASSLTGDGNQPQHF,TGCGCCAGCAGCTTGACCGGGGATGGCAATCAGCCCCAGCATTTT
TRBJ2-5,TRBD1,NA,TRBV7-9,CASSSGQLQETQYF,TGTGCCAGCAGCTCGGGACAGCTACAAGAGACCCAGTACTTC
TRBJ2-7,NA,NA,TRBV6-5,CASSYTQGGGYEQYF,TGTGCCAGCAGTTACACCCAGGGGGGAGGCTACGAGCAGTACTTC
TRBJ2-7,TRBD2,NA,TRBV28,CASSGLADSYEQYF,TGTGCCAGCAGTGGGCTAGCGGATAGCTACGAGCAGTACTTC
TRBJ1-2,NA,few,TRBV6-5,CASRPIQVDYGYTF,TGTGCCAGCAGACCCATACAGGTTGACTATGGCTACACCTTC
TRBJ1-1,TRBD1,NA,TRBV6-1,CASSDGTGRGEAFF,TGTGCCAGCAGTGACGGGACAGGGAGGGGTGAAGCTTTCTTT
TRBJ1-1,NA,NA,TRBV2,CASSEVAGMNTEAFF,TGTGCCAGCAGTGAAGTTGCAGGGATGAACACTGAAGCTTTCTTT
TRBJ2-5,TRBD1,NA,TRBV11-3,CASSLGLTGIETQYF,TGTGCCAGCAGCTTAGGCTTGACAGGGATAGAGACCCAGTACTTC
TRBJ2-1,TRBD2,NA,TRBV7-9,CASSLALAGDNEQFF,TGTGCCAGCAGCTTAGCGCTAGCGGGAGACAATGAGCAGTTCTTC
TRBJ2-3,NA,NA,TRBV18,CASSPPGPQGIGTDTQYF,TGTGCCAGCTCACCACCGGGCCCACAGGGAATTGGCACAGATACGCAGTATTTT
TRBJ2-2,TRBD2,NA,TRBV18,CASSPFLLAEQNTGELFF,TGTGCCAGCTCACCATTCCTACTAGCGGAACAGAACACCGGGGAGCTGTTTTTT
TRBJ2-7,NA,NA,TRBV11-2,CASSLRAQGSYEQYF,TGTGCCAGCAGCTTAAGGGCGCAGGGGTCCTACGAGCAGTACTTC
TRBJ2-7,TRBD2,NA,TRBV19,CASSETSGRHYASYEQYF,TGTGCCAGTAGCGAGACTAGCGGGAGGCATTATGCAAGCTACGAGCAGTACTTC
TRBJ1-1,NA,NA,TRBV6-5,CASSIQGGAEAFF,TGTGCCAGCAGTATCCAAGGGGGGGCTGAAGCTTTCTTT
TRBJ2-4,TRBD2,NA,TRBV11-2,CASSGTSWGVAKNSQYF,TGTGCCAGTTCCGGGACTAGCTGGGGCGTAGCCAAAAACAGTCAGTACTTC
TRBJ2-1,TRBD2,once,TRBV5-1,CASSSASGLYNEQFF,TGCGCCAGCAGCTCGGCTAGCGGGTTGTACAATGAGCAGTTCTTC
TRBJ2-1,NA,NA,TRBV6-5,CASRLRSDNEQFF,TGTGCCAGCAGGTTGCGTTCTGACAATGAGCAGTTCTTC
TRBJ2-7,TRBD2,NA,TRBV6-6,CASSYKGGIYEQYF,TGTGCCAGCAGTTACAAGGGAGGGATCTACGAGCAGTACTTC
TRBJ2-5,NA,NA,TRBV5-4,CASTLPSGRMAQETQYF,TGTGCCAGCACCTTACCGAGCGGCAGGATGGCCCAAGAGACCCAGTACTTC
TRBJ1-6,NA,NA,TRBV27,CASSLVRSSNSPLHF,TGTGCCAGCAGTTTGGTCAGGTCTTCTAATTCACCCCTCCACTTT
TRBJ1-5,NA,few,TRBV6-1,CASSPEGGTGQPQHF,TGTGCCAGCAGCCCGGAAGGGGGAACCGGTCAGCCCCAGCATTTT
TRBJ2-2,NA,NA,TRBV28,CASSLEGSYTGELFF,TGTGCCAGCAGTTTGGAGGGGTCCTACACCGGGGAGCTGTTTTTT
TRBJ2-1,TRBD2,NA,TRBV10-1,CASSTTSDWFGEQFF,TGCGCCAGCAGTACGACTAGCGATTGGTTTGGTGAGCAGTTCTTC
TRBJ1-1,NA,once,TRBV19,CASSIGGHGTEAFF,TGTGCCAGTAGTATTGGTGGTCACGGCACTGAAGCTTTCTTT
TRBJ2-2,TRBD2,NA,TRBV9,CASSVDLAGGWNTGELFF,TGTGCCAGCAGCGTAGATTTAGCGGGAGGCTGGAACACCGGGGAGCTGTTTTTT
TRBJ1-5,NA,NA,TRBV4-1,CASSQGSSGTRGGGNQPQHF,TGCGCCAGCAGCCAAGGAAGCTCCGGGACAAGAGGGGGGGGCAATCAGCCCCAGCATTTT
TRBJ1-3,TRBD1,NA,TRBV11-2,CASSSTGTGNTIYF,TGTGCCAGCAGCTCGACAGGGACCGGAAACACCATATATTTT
TRBJ1-1,NA,NA,TRBV19,CATQVSTEAFF,TGTGCCACTCAGGTGTCCACTGAAGCTTTCTTT
TRBJ1-2,NA,NA,TRBV12-1,CARLAGGAGYGYTF,TGTGCCAGACTGGCGGGGGGCGCTGGCTATGGCTACACCTTC
TRBJ2-7,NA,NA,TRBV27,CASSFGDTSYEQYF,TGTGCCAGCAGTTTCGGGGACACCTCCTACGAGCAGTACTTC
TRBJ1-1,NA,NA,TRBV4-2,CASSQGTANTEAFF,TGTGCCAGCAGCCAAGGAACAGCTAACACTGAAGCTTTCTTT
TRBJ2-7,NA,NA,TRBV10-3,CAISGGEGLTYEQYF,TGTGCCATCAGTGGGGGGGAAGGGTTAACCTACGAGCAGTACTTC
TRBJ2-1,TRBD2,NA,TRBV5-1,CASSFYQAGDNEQFF,TGCGCCAGCAGCTTCTATCAAGCGGGAGACAATGAGCAGTTCTTC
TRBJ1-1,TRBD1,NA,TRBV6-5,CASSKRGQLNTEAFF,TGTGCCAGCAGTAAACGGGGACAGCTTAACACTGAAGCTTTCTTT
TRBJ2-7,NA,NA,TRBV9,CASSGSLSSYEQYF,TGTGCCAGCAGCGGAAGTCTGAGCTCCTACGAGCAGTACTTC
TRBJ1-1,NA,few,TRBV19,CASSIGRENTEAFF,TGTGCCAGTAGTATAGGCCGGGAGAACACTGAAGCTTTCTTT
TRBJ2-2,TRBD2,NA,TRBV5-4,CASSLEGLATNTGELFF,TGTGCCAGCAGCTTGGAGGGACTAGCGACGAACACCGGGGAGCTGTTTTTT